This is a list of T cell receptor beta chains from one sample in a study of blood T cell repertoires in COVID-19. Assay used: immunoSEQ multiplex PCR; TCRdb lists only in-frame clones, some missing. The profile shows approximately 230,000 clones, 80% to 90% of them singletons. Sequenced material: PBMCs or T cells enriched from blood (not recorded which). The receptors derive from a man aged 18 to 29 who had recovered from COVID-19. Both conserved end residues are part of each CDR3. Each record gives: D gene, J gene, clone size, V gene, CDR3 DNA, CDR3 protein. A D gene is named only where the DNA matches it firmly. Clone size is shown for a subset of rows, as once, few, many or a class of expanded clone.

. | TRBJ1-3 | . | TRBV30 | TGTGCCTGGAGTACATCAGGGGTAAACTCTGGAAACACCATATATTTT | CAWSTSGVNSGNTIYF
TRBD2 | TRBJ2-1 | once | TRBV19 | TGTGCCAGTAGGCCCTTAGGCCATGCGGGAGGATCCTACAATGAGCAGTTCTTC | CASRPLGHAGGSYNEQFF
. | TRBJ2-2 | . | TRBV5-1 | TGCGCCAGCAGCCCCGGGACTGGGACCACCGGGGAGCTGTTTTTT | CASSPGTGTTGELFF
. | TRBJ1-2 | . | TRBV11-2 | TGTGCCAGCAGCTTAGGTCCAGACTATGGCTACACCTTC | CASSLGPDYGYTF
TRBD2 | TRBJ2-1 | . | TRBV5-1 | TGCGCCAGCAGCTTGTTAGCGGGGAGCTCCTACAATGAGCAGTTCTTC | CASSLLAGSSYNEQFF
. | TRBJ2-1 | . | TRBV27 | TGTGCCAGCAGTTTCCTGGTATCCGGGTCCCTAGAGCAGTTCTTC | CASSFLVSGSLEQFF
TRBD1 | TRBJ2-7 | . | TRBV18 | TGTGCCAGCTCACCACCTGGGACAGGGGACGAGCAGTACTTC | CASSPPGTGDEQYF
TRBD1 | TRBJ1-4 | once | TRBV30 | TGTGCCTGGGGGGACAGTAATGAAAAACTGTTTTTT | CAWGDSNEKLFF
. | TRBJ2-2 | . | TRBV5-5 | TGTGCCAGCAGCCCGGCGGGGCCAAGGACGGCCGGGGAGCTGTTTTTT | CASSPAGPRTAGELFF
. | TRBJ2-1 | . | TRBV6-2/TRBV6-3 | TGTGCCAGCAGTTGGGGACTCTTGAATGAGCAGTTCTTC | CASSWGLLNEQFF
. | TRBJ1-1 | once | TRBV7-8 | TGTGCCAGCAGCATCCGGGACAAGAACACTGAAGCTTTCTTT | CASSIRDKNTEAFF
. | TRBJ1-3 | . | TRBV5-4 | TGTGCCAGCAGCTTGGAAGGACTCTCCTCTGGAAACACCATATATTTT | CASSLEGLSSGNTIYF
TRBD1 | TRBJ2-7 | . | TRBV4-1 | TGCGCCAGCAGCCAAGAGAGGGGGCCCTACGAGCAGTACTTC | CASSQERGPYEQYF
. | TRBJ1-1 | . | TRBV7-9 | TGTGCCAGCAGCTTTGCGGAAGACACTGAAGCTTTCTTT | CASSFAEDTEAFF
. | TRBJ2-5 | . | TRBV7-9 | TGTGCCAGCAGCTTAGGGATGACAGCCGGCGAGACCCAGTACTTC | CASSLGMTAGETQYF
. | TRBJ2-7 | . | TRBV27 | TGTGCCAGCAGTTTTGGCCACTACTACGAGCAGTACTTC | CASSFGHYYEQYF
. | TRBJ1-6 | . | TRBV5-1 | TGCGCCAGCAGCTTGGACCCAGGCGACAATTCACCCCTCCACTTT | CASSLDPGDNSPLHF
. | TRBJ2-6 | . | TRBV7-9 | TGTGCCAGCAGCCGTACAGGGATTGGGGCCAACGTCCTGACTTTC | CASSRTGIGANVLTF
. | TRBJ2-7 | . | TRBV7-6 | TGTGCCAGCAGCTTACTCGTGGGAGAGAAACCCCACGAGCAGTACTTC | CASSLLVGEKPHEQYF
TRBD1 | TRBJ1-6 | . | TRBV7-6 | TGTGCCAGCAGCTTAGGACAGGGTCATGATTCACCCCTCCACTTT | CASSLGQGHDSPLHF
. | TRBJ2-2 | . | TRBV19 | TGTGCCAGTAGTATAGGTGCGGCCGCGAACACCGGGGAGCTGTTTTTT | CASSIGAAANTGELFF
. | TRBJ1-1 | . | TRBV3-1/TRBV3-2 | TGTGCCAGCAGCCAAGAGCCGTCACATTACACTGAAGCTTTCTTT | CASSQEPSHYTEAFF
. | TRBJ2-5 | . | TRBV27 | TGTGCCAGCAGTTTTAGGCTAGCTGGAGAGACCCAGTACTTC | CASSFRLAGETQYF
. | TRBJ1-3 | few | TRBV7-2 | TGTGCCAGCAGCAATAAGGCGGTTCTTTCGGACACCATATATTTT | CASSNKAVLSDTIYF
. | TRBJ1-2 | . | TRBV9 | TGTGCCAGCAGCCCCGGGGGTGGGGGATTCTATGGCTACACCTTC | CASSPGGGGFYGYTF
. | TRBJ1-2 | . | TRBV30 | TGTGCCTGGAGTCAAAGCGCGGGGATGGGAGGCTACACCTTC | CAWSQSAGMGGYTF
TRBD2 | TRBJ2-7 | . | TRBV7-9 | TGTGCCAGCAGCTGGAGGACTAGCTCGCAAAACGAGCAGTACTTC | CASSWRTSSQNEQYF
. | TRBJ2-3 | . | TRBV10-3 | TGTGCCATCAGTGAGTTGTTCCCGCGCCCAGATACGCAGTATTTT | CAISELFPRPDTQYF
TRBD1 | TRBJ1-4 | . | TRBV5-1 | TGCGCCAGCACCTCGGGGGACAGGAGCGAAAAACTGTTTTTT | CASTSGDRSEKLFF
TRBD1 | TRBJ1-4 | . | TRBV7-2 | TGTGCCAGCAGGCTACAGGGGCCAACTAATGAAAAACTGTTTTTT | CASRLQGPTNEKLFF
. | TRBJ2-7 | . | TRBV3-1/TRBV3-2 | TGTGCCAGCAGCCAATTTCTGGGCGGGGTGTTCTCCTACGAGCAGTACTTC | CASSQFLGGVFSYEQYF
. | TRBJ2-1 | . | TRBV5-6 | TGTGCCAGCAGCCTGGAGGGGTACTCCTACAATGAGCAGTTCTTC | CASSLEGYSYNEQFF
TRBD2 | TRBJ2-1 | . | TRBV11-3 | TGTGCCAGCAGCTTAGGAGCGGGAGGCCTCCTCTACAATGAGCAGTTCTTC | CASSLGAGGLLYNEQFF
. | TRBJ2-3 | . | TRBV5-1 | TGCGCCAGCAGCCGCTCCACTGGCACAGATACGCAGTATTTT | CASSRSTGTDTQYF
TRBD1 | TRBJ1-3 | . | TRBV6-1 | TGTGCCAGCAGTGAAGCCCAGGGGGCGAGTGGAAACACCATATATTTT | CASSEAQGASGNTIYF
. | TRBJ1-5 | . | TRBV12-3/TRBV12-4 | TGTGCCAGCAGTTTTCAGGCTCATCAGCCCCAGCATTTT | CASSFQAHQPQHF
. | TRBJ1-3 | . | TRBV18 | TGTGCCAGCTCACCACCCGGCTTCGGGTCTGGAAACACCATATATTTT | CASSPPGFGSGNTIYF
. | TRBJ2-7 | . | TRBV21-1 | TGTGCCAGCAGCGAAAAGCCAGGGGGTGGTTTGAGCTCCTACGAGCAGTACTTC | CASSEKPGGGLSSYEQYF
. | TRBJ1-6 | few | TRBV27 | TGTGCCAGCAGTTTCATCAGCGATAATTCACCCCTCCACTTT | CASSFISDNSPLHF
TRBD2 | TRBJ2-2 | . | TRBV28 | TGTGCCAGCAGTTCGGGGACTAGCGGGACCGGGGAGCTGTTTTTT | CASSSGTSGTGELFF
TRBD2 | TRBJ2-1 | . | TRBV12-3/TRBV12-4 | TGTGCCAGCAGTCGGACTAGCGGAAATGAGCAGTTCTTC | CASSRTSGNEQFF
TRBD2 | TRBJ2-1 | few | TRBV19 | TGTGCCAGTTCTACTAGCGGGAGGAGGAATGAGCAGTTCTTC | CASSTSGRRNEQFF
. | TRBJ2-3 | . | TRBV10-1 | TGCGCCAGCAGTTACAATACAGATACGCAGTATTTT | CASSYNTDTQYF
. | TRBJ1-1 | . | TRBV4-2 | TGTGCCAGCAGCCAAGGCGTGGTGATGAACACTGAAGCTTTCTTT | CASSQGVVMNTEAFF
. | TRBJ2-3 | . | TRBV21-1 | TGTGCCAGCAGCAACCCCTTCCGCGCCACAGATACGCAGTATTTT | CASSNPFRATDTQYF
. | TRBJ2-6 | . | TRBV5-1 | TGCGCCAGCAGCCACGAGAGCTCTGGGGCCAACGTCCTGACTTTC | CASSHESSGANVLTF